This T cell receptor (beta chain) was profiled in a study of CD8 T cells in Susac syndrome. About this clonotype itself: Its antigen is unknown.

Germline loops: CDR1 LGHDT, CDR2 YNNKEL (reference sequence). V lost 1 base to trimming and J lost 10 bases, with 14 bases between them. The CDR3 is 14 amino acids. Study conclusions and caveats: The study's TCR sequencing and HLA analysis covered a relatively small number of individuals, and the study acknowledged this.

RNA amounts of roughly 0.45 to 1 ug underwent reverse transcription with random hexamers. TCRdb re-called the immunoSEQ multiplex PCR reads through MiXCR, storing one row per CDR3 protein. The sample records about 100,000 distinct CDR3 sequences, roughly 96% being singletons. The chain joins TRBV3-1 to TRBJ2-1; no reliable D call. Sequenced input: CD8+ T cells from PBMCs. The receptor was isolated from a human donor with Susac syndrome. For the CDR3, the DNA is TGTGCCAGCAGCCAAGGCGGCTTCTCTGAGGAGCAGTTCTTC. Translated, it gives CASSQGGFSEEQFF.